The text below deals with one TCR beta chain. Antigen specificity is unknown. TCRdb keeps only in-frame clones here, not all; method: immunoSEQ multiplex PCR. The repertoire holds about 110,000 clones, with about 86% as singletons. The data were taken from a study of T cell responses to AZD1222 COVID-19 vaccine. Across the whole study: Second doses that came at about 4 or about 12 weeks were put together. General study findings and limits: A rise in Spike-specific TCR breadth and depth followed two AZD1222 doses. Clonal diversity was possibly underestimated, and white British individuals and females predominated among donors.

The CDR3 loop spans 17 amino acids. Germline CDR1 is SEHNR and CDR2 is FQNEAQ (reference sequence). Trimming cost V 5 bases and J 3 bases; bases outside gene matches: 11. V is TRBV7-9 and J is TRBJ1-2, with 11 bases matching TRBD1. This sequence was found in an adult in good health. The sample in question was peripheral blood, obtained on day 0 of AZD1222 vaccination. CDR3 protein: CASSGRTGGRGYYGYTF. The CDR3 DNA reads TGTGCCAGCAGCGGACGGACAGGGGGCAGGGGTTACTATGGCTACACCTTC.